Listed below are T cell receptor beta chains from one sample, sequenced in a study of T cells after yellow fever vaccination. MiXCR was run by TCRdb on the 5' RACE reads, yielding one entry per CDR3 protein. The sample yields some 320,000 distinct CDR3 sequences, approximately 9% seen once. The input for sequencing was PBMCs, taken on the day of the first yellow fever vaccination. The source of these receptors is a man younger than 35 who received the YFV17D yellow fever vaccine. CDR3s include the opening cysteine and the closing phenylalanine or tryptophan. Fields, in order: clone size, D gene, V gene, J gene, CDR3 protein, CDR3 DNA. D genes are given only for firm matches. The size entry is marked missing in some rows and otherwise reads once, few, many or a size class.

size: few; D: -; V: TRBV7-9; J: TRBJ1-6; CDR3: CASSLFRGQVGSPFHF; DNA: TGTGCCAGCAGCTTATTCAGGGGCCAGGTCGGTTCACCCTTCCACTTT
size: few; D: -; V: TRBV7-9; J: TRBJ1-2; CDR3: CASSPMDSLSYGYTF; DNA: TGTGCCAGCAGCCCTATGGACAGCCTAAGCTATGGCTACACCTTC
size: many; D: -; V: TRBV3-1; J: TRBJ1-1; CDR3: CASSWGGNTEAFF; DNA: TGTGCCAGCAGCTGGGGTGGGAACACTGAAGCTTTCTTT
size: few; D: TRBD2; V: TRBV5-1; J: TRBJ2-7; CDR3: CASSLDGGAFPASYEQYF; DNA: TGCGCCAGCAGCTTGGACGGGGGGGCTTTTCCCGCGTCCTACGAGCAGTACTTC
size: -; D: -; V: TRBV20-1; J: TRBJ2-7; CDR3: CSARGGGVSDEQYF; DNA: TGCAGTGCTAGGGGGGGTGGGGTGTCGGACGAGCAGTACTTC
size: many; D: -; V: TRBV7-7; J: TRBJ2-2; CDR3: CASSAGIANTGELFF; DNA: TGTGCCAGCAGCGCGGGAATAGCGAACACCGGGGAGCTGTTTTTT
size: few; D: -; V: TRBV4-2; J: TRBJ2-5; CDR3: CASSEERVGAETQYF; DNA: TGTGCCAGCAGCGAAGAGAGAGTGGGCGCCGAGACCCAGTACTTC
size: -; D: -; V: TRBV5-1; J: TRBJ2-3; CDR3: CASSLSLISTDTQYF; DNA: TGCGCCAGCAGCTTATCCTTGATAAGCACAGATACGCAGTATTTT
size: -; D: -; V: TRBV29-1; J: TRBJ1-1; CDR3: CSVEPAGAFF; DNA: TGCAGCGTTGAACCCGCGGGGGCTTTCTTT
size: -; D: -; V: TRBV6-4; J: TRBJ1-5; CDR3: CASSTLGATFNQPQHF; DNA: TGTGCCAGCAGCACCTTAGGGGCCACCTTCAATCAGCCCCAGCATTTT
size: -; D: -; V: TRBV12-3/TRBV12-4; J: TRBJ2-3; CDR3: CASRPLRLYTDTQYF; DNA: TGTGCCAGCAGGCCTCTGAGACTGTACACAGATACGCAGTATTTT
size: -; D: TRBD1; V: TRBV20-1; J: TRBJ2-5; CDR3: CSADRDRETQYF; DNA: TGCAGTGCAGACAGGGATCGGGAGACCCAGTACTTC
size: -; D: TRBD1; V: TRBV3-1; J: TRBJ2-2; CDR3: CATSRGTGDTGELFF; DNA: TGTGCCACCAGCCGGGGGACAGGAGACACCGGGGAGCTGTTTTTT
size: many; D: -; V: TRBV5-1; J: TRBJ2-5; CDR3: CASSLSGGVAAYRTQYF; DNA: TGCGCCAGCAGCTTGTCCGGGGGTGTGGCGGCCTATAGGACCCAGTACTTC
size: many; D: -; V: TRBV10-3; J: TRBJ1-5; CDR3: CAISERIGDQPQHF; DNA: TGTGCCATCAGTGAGAGGATAGGGGATCAGCCCCAGCATTTT
size: -; D: -; V: TRBV7-9; J: TRBJ1-1; CDR3: CASSLYGYTEAFF; DNA: TGTGCCAGCAGCTTATATGGGTACACTGAAGCTTTCTTT
size: many; D: TRBD1; V: TRBV7-3; J: TRBJ1-6; CDR3: CASSLNDRGRNSPLHF; DNA: TGTGCCAGCAGCCTGAACGACAGGGGGCGAAATTCACCCCTCCACTTT
size: -; D: -; V: TRBV6-2/TRBV6-3; J: TRBJ1-6; CDR3: CASNDGGAGSTLHF; DNA: TGTGCCAGCAACGACGGGGGGGCCGGTTCGACCCTCCACTTT
size: few; D: -; V: TRBV12-3/TRBV12-4; J: TRBJ2-7; CDR3: CASSPDYHRYF; DNA: TGTGCCAGCAGCCCCGACTACCACCGGTACTTC
size: -; D: -; V: TRBV28; J: TRBJ2-1; CDR3: CASRPGLYNEQFF; DNA: TGTGCCAGCAGACCGGGACTTTACAATGAGCAGTTCTTC
size: -; D: -; V: TRBV10-2; J: TRBJ2-7; CDR3: CASRAGRTPSWREQYF; DNA: TGCGCCAGCAGGGCAGGGAGAACCCCTTCCTGGAGGGAGCAGTACTTC
size: many; D: -; V: TRBV6-5; J: TRBJ1-1; CDR3: CASSGNTEAFF; DNA: TGTGCCAGCAGCGGTAACACTGAAGCTTTCTTT
size: few; D: -; V: TRBV4-2; J: TRBJ2-5; CDR3: CASSQDRGAQETQYF; DNA: TGTGCCAGCAGCCAAGATCGCGGGGCCCAAGAGACCCAGTACTTC
size: many; D: -; V: TRBV5-1; J: TRBJ2-1; CDR3: CASSSGRSSYNEQFF; DNA: TGCGCCAGCAGCTCGGGCCGGAGCTCCTACAATGAGCAGTTCTTC
size: few; D: -; V: TRBV18; J: TRBJ2-1; CDR3: CASSPNDPGRMMGSYNEQFF; DNA: TGTGCCAGCTCACCGAATGACCCCGGACGGATGATGGGCTCCTACAATGAGCAGTTCTTC
size: many; D: -; V: TRBV14; J: TRBJ2-2; CDR3: CASSQVQTTGELFF; DNA: TGTGCCAGCAGCCAAGTACAGACCACCGGGGAGCTGTTTTTT
size: -; D: -; V: TRBV20-1; J: TRBJ2-3; CDR3: CSGRGGGTDTQYF; DNA: TGCAGTGGTCGGGGCGGGGGCACAGATACGCAGTATTTT
size: few; D: -; V: TRBV27; J: TRBJ2-1; CDR3: CASSLASSSYNEQFF; DNA: TGTGCCAGCAGTTTGGCGTCTAGCTCCTACAATGAGCAGTTCTTC
size: -; D: TRBD1; V: TRBV7-3; J: TRBJ1-4; CDR3: CASSWSTGEENEKLFF; DNA: TGTGCCAGCAGCTGGTCCACAGGGGAGGAGAATGAAAAACTGTTTTTT
size: few; D: TRBD1; V: TRBV18; J: TRBJ1-6; CDR3: CASSLGAGGNSPLHF; DNA: TGTGCCAGCTCCCTTGGGGCAGGGGGCAATTCACCCCTCCACTTT
size: -; D: -; V: TRBV2; J: TRBJ2-5; CDR3: CASRLDQDETQYF; DNA: TGTGCCAGCAGGTTGGATCAGGACGAGACCCAGTACTTC
size: few; D: -; V: TRBV4-3; J: TRBJ2-3; CDR3: CASSQARSSTDTQYF; DNA: TGCGCCAGCAGCCAAGCAAGATCCAGCACAGATACGCAGTATTTT
size: few; D: TRBD2; V: TRBV3-1; J: TRBJ2-1; CDR3: CASSPTGLAGGYNEQFF; DNA: TGTGCCAGCAGCCCGACGGGACTAGCGGGGGGGTACAATGAGCAGTTCTTC
size: many; D: -; V: TRBV7-6; J: TRBJ2-3; CDR3: CATTERAGDTQYF; DNA: TGTGCCACCACGGAGAGGGCAGGAGATACGCAGTATTTT
size: few; D: TRBD1; V: TRBV10-3; J: TRBJ2-1; CDR3: CAISDSQGEREQFF; DNA: TGTGCCATCAGTGACTCACAGGGGGAACGGGAGCAGTTCTTC
size: few; D: TRBD2; V: TRBV5-6; J: TRBJ2-7; CDR3: CASSSGLASYEQYF; DNA: TGTGCCAGCAGCTCGGGACTAGCTTCCTACGAGCAGTACTTC
size: -; D: -; V: TRBV12-3/TRBV12-4; J: TRBJ2-5; CDR3: CASILAGPRPRPAF; DNA: TGTGCCAGCATCCTCGCGGGACCCCGACCCCGACCGGCGTTC
size: -; D: TRBD1; V: TRBV30; J: TRBJ1-2; CDR3: CACFGTGAFYGYTF; DNA: TGTGCCTGCTTCGGGACAGGGGCGTTCTATGGCTACACCTTC
size: few; D: -; V: TRBV9; J: TRBJ2-5; CDR3: CASSVSDQETQYF; DNA: TGTGCCAGCAGCGTATCTGACCAAGAGACCCAGTACTTC
size: many; D: -; V: TRBV5-1; J: TRBJ2-5; CDR3: CASRPTGPETQYF; DNA: TGCGCCAGCAGACCCACAGGGCCAGAGACCCAGTACTTC
size: many; D: -; V: TRBV29-1; J: TRBJ1-2; CDR3: CSVEGLGGANGYTF; DNA: TGCAGCGTTGAAGGCCTGGGAGGGGCTAATGGCTACACCTTC